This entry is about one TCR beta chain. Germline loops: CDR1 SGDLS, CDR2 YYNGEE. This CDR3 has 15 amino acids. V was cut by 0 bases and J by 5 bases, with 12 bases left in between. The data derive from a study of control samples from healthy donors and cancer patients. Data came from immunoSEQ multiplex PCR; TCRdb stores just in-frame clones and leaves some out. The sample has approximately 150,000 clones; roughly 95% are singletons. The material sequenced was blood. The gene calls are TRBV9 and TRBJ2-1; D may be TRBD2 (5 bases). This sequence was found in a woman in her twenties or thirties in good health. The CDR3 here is CASSVGTGFDNEQFF. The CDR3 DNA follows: TGTGCCAGCAGCGTAGGGACTGGGTTCGACAATGAGCAGTTCTTC.